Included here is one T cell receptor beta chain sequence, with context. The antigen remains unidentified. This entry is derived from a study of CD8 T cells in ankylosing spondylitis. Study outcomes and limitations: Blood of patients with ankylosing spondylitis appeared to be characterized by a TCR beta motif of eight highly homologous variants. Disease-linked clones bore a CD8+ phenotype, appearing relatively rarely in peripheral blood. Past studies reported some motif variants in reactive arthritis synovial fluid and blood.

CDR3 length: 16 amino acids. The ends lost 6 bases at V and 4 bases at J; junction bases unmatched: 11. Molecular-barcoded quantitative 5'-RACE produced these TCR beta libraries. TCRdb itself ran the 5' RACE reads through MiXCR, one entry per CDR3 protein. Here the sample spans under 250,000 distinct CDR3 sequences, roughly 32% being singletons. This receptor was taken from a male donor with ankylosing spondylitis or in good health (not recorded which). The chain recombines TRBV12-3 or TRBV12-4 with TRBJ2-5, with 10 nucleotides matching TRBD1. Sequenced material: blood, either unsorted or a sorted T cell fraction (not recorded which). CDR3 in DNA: TGTGCCAGCAGATACACCATCGGACAGGGGGGAGAGACCCAGTACTTC. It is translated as CASRYTIGQGGETQYF.